These 28 T cell receptor beta chains came from one sample sequenced in a study of cytomegalovirus exposure and HLA in healthy donors. Primers for the PCR totalled 60 Vbeta and 13 Jbeta. Profiling relied on immunoSEQ multiplex PCR, and the TCRdb table lists in-frame clones only, not all of them. The sample includes roughly 99,000 clones, 70% to 80% seen only once; the top ten take less than 2.5%. The sequencing input was PBMCs. The receptors come from a young man in good health and CMV-seronegative.

The chain has TRBV6-1 and TRBJ2-7; 7 bases are shared with TRBD1. V dropped 8 bases and J dropped 6; count of bases not matched to a gene: 7. The length of the CDR3 is 12 residues. The germline V gene encodes CDR1 MNHNS and CDR2 SASEGT. CDR3 coding DNA: TGTGCCAGCCAACAGGGGTCCCTCGAGCAGTACTTC. It encodes CASQQGSLEQYF.

V gene TRBV4-3 combines with J gene TRBJ2-7; D remains ambiguous. CDR3 size: 14 residues. CDR1 LGHNA and CDR2 YSLEER come from the germline V gene. The ends were cut back, 1 base at V and 3 bases at J, with 10 bases in the middle. CDR3 loop: CASSQVPQLYEQYF. CDR3 nucleotides: TGCGCCAGCAGCCAAGTACCCCAACTCTACGAGCAGTACTTC.

The CDR3 DNA is TGTGCCAGCAGCTTAGCCCCCTTCTACGAGCAGTACTTC. Translation gives CASSLAPFYEQYF. The rearrangement uses TRBV13 and TRBJ2-7; no clear D gene. V lost 1 base, J lost 3 bases, and 7 bases lay in between. The CDR3 spans 13 residues. Germline CDR1 and CDR2: PRHDT and FYEKMQ (reference sequence).

V usage is TRBV6-1 and J usage is TRBJ2-1; 10 bases are shared with TRBD2. Germline trimming cut 3 bases from V and 8 bases from J; bases unmatched to any gene: 13. The CDR3 runs to 17 residues. Germline CDR1 is MNHNS and CDR2 is SASEGT. The CDR3, as DNA: TGTGCCAGCAGTGACCCTCCACTAGCGGGGTGTAGCGATGAGCAGTTCTTC. As protein: CASSDPPLAGCSDEQFF.

There are a few counts of this clone. V is TRBV4-1 and J is TRBJ1-6, with D perhaps TRBD1 (6 bases). The length of the CDR3 is 15 residues. The germline V gene encodes CDR1 MGHRA and CDR2 YSYEKL. Trimming stripped 0 bases from V and 10 bases from J, with 13 bases between. CDR3 residues: CASSQEGQGSSPLHF. The CDR3, as DNA: TGCGCCAGCAGCCAAGAGGGGCAGGGGTCATCACCCCTCCACTTT.

The chain recombines TRBV5-5 with TRBJ1-6; 7 positions match TRBD1. Germline-derived CDR1 and CDR2 are SGHKS and YYEKEE (reference sequence). J lost 7 bases, V lost 3 bases, and 4 bases had no gene match. The CDR3 contains 14 residues. CDR3 in amino acids: CASSSRGPNSPLHF. In DNA, the CDR3 is TGTGCCAGCAGCTCGAGGGGGCCAAATTCACCCCTCCACTTT.

The chain couples TRBV5-6 to TRBJ2-3; the D gene is possibly TRBD2 (6 bases). Germline V gene data show CDR1 as SGHDT and CDR2 as YYEEEE. Between the trimmed V and J ends, which lost 5 bases and 4 bases, there was a span of 20 bases. The CDR3 runs 16 residues. CDR3: CASRSTTGEEADTQYF. Written as DNA, the CDR3 is TGTGCCAGCAGATCCACTACGGGGGAGGAGGCAGATACGCAGTATTTT. The variable domain in full, completed from reference TRBV5-6 and TRBJ2-3, reads DAGVTQSPTHLIKTRGQQVTLRCSPKSGHDTVSWYQQALGQGPQFIFQYYEEEERQRGNFPDRFSGHQFPNYSSELNVNALLLGDSALYLCASRSTTGEEADTQYFGPGTRLTVL.

With respect to this clone: Other DNA sequences in the sample encode the same CDR3. The chain couples TRBV6-4 to TRBJ2-3, with TRBD2 matching 8 bases. The V gene's germline CDR1 is MRHNA and CDR2 SNTAGT. J was trimmed by 2 bases and V by 6 bases; bases with no gene match: 1. The CDR3 has 13 amino acids. The CDR3 DNA sequence: TGTGCCAGCAGCGGGGGGGCCACAGATACGCAGTATTTT. It encodes CASSGGATDTQYF.

V gene TRBV5-1 combines with J gene TRBJ2-7, with a weak D call TRBD2 (6 bases). Trimming took off 5 bases at V and 2 bases at J, with 14 bases between the two ends. Germline CDR1 is SGHRS and CDR2 is YFSETQ. The CDR3 contains 14 residues. As DNA, the CDR3 is TGCGCCAGCAGAACACTACCGGGGGCCTACGAGCAGTACTTC. Its protein is CASRTLPGAYEQYF.

The rearrangement links TRBV4-3 to TRBJ1-6; no firm D call. Germline CDR1 LGHNA, CDR2 YSLEER. CDR3 length: 12 residues. V gave up 3 bases and J gave up 8 bases, with 5 bases separating them. The CDR3 spells CASSHIDSPLHF. The CDR3 DNA reads as TGCGCCAGCAGCCACATAGATTCACCCCTCCACTTT.

The CDR3 DNA follows: TGTGCCAGCAGTTCCGACGGGAGCTCCTATAATTCACCCCTCCACTTT. Translated, it gives CASSSDGSSYNSPLHF. The chain employs TRBV28 and TRBJ1-6; D unresolved. This CDR3 contains 16 residues. CDR1 and CDR2 from the germline V gene are MDHEN and SYDVKM. The V and J ends lost 4 bases and 0 bases respectively, with 10 bases between them.

The V and J genes are TRBV6-5 and TRBJ2-1, with D possibly matching TRBD2 (6 bases). Trimming cost V 7 bases and J 10 bases, with 17 bases left between them. The CDR3 is 13 amino acids. Looked up from germline, CDR1 is MNHEY and CDR2 is SVGAGI. DNA of the CDR3: TGTGCCAGCACCTACCGGGGGTTCGGGGAGCAGTTCTTC. Translation: CASTYRGFGEQFF.

The chain is built from TRBV5-1 and TRBJ2-7; tentatively, D is TRBD2 (7 bases). Deletions cut 7 bases from V and 2 bases from J, with 16 bases between. The CDR3 is 14 amino acids. CDR1 and CDR2 from the germline V gene are SGHRS and YFSETQ. The CDR3 protein is CASGPGGPPYEQYF. The CDR3 DNA reads TGCGCCAGCGGCCCGGGGGGCCCCCCCTACGAGCAGTACTTC.

V and J are TRBV7-9 and TRBJ2-7, with D possibly being TRBD1 (5 bases). The CDR3 extends over 13 amino acids. Germline V CDR1 and CDR2: SEHNR, FQNEAQ (reference sequence). Trimming took off 1 base at V and 3 bases at J, with 7 bases between the two ends. In nucleotides, the CDR3 is TGTGCCAGCAGCTTAGACAGGAACTACGAGCAGTACTTC. Its protein is CASSLDRNYEQYF.

With regard to this clone: The sample contains more than one DNA sequence encoding this CDR3. V gene TRBV7-2 combines with J gene TRBJ1-1; unclear D gene. Looked up from germline, CDR1 is SGHTA and CDR2 is FQGNSA. CDR3 length: 13 residues. V was trimmed by 3 bases and J by 1 base, leaving 6 bases between them. The CDR3 loop reads CASSLSGNTEAFF. CDR3 in DNA: TGTGCCAGCAGCTTGTCGGGGAACACTGAAGCTTTCTTT.

The chain carries TRBV10-1 and TRBJ2-7; D gene unclear. The CDR3 spans 9 residues. The germline CDR1 and CDR2 sequences are WNHNN and SYGVQD (reference sequence). Trimming left V 8 bases short and J 7 bases short, with 6 bases between. CDR3 protein: CASSSEQYF. DNA of the CDR3: TGCGCCAGCTCGTCGGAGCAGTACTTC.

This clone has more than one count but fewer than ten. V and J are TRBV29-1 and TRBJ1-2, with 9 nucleotides matching TRBD1. The V gene's germline CDR1 is SQVTM and CDR2 ANQGSEA. CDR3 length: 13 amino acids. The ends lost 7 bases at V and 3 bases at J; junction bases unmatched: 6. For the CDR3, the DNA is TGCAGCGCGAAGGGACAGGGAGACTATGGCTACACCTTC. Residues: CSAKGQGDYGYTF.

J is TRBJ1-4 and V is TRBV19, with D unclear. Germline V lookup: CDR1 LNHDA, CDR2 SQIVND (reference sequence). Trimming removed 4 bases at V and 5 bases at J, with 11 bases between. CDR3 length: 14 amino acids. The CDR3 reads CASSSGTMNEKLFF. The CDR3 nucleotides read TGTGCCAGTAGTAGCGGAACAATGAATGAAAAACTGTTTTTT.

The V call is TRBV27, the J call TRBJ1-2, with D perhaps TRBD1 (6 bases). The length of the CDR3 is 15 residues. The germline V and J ends were trimmed by 2 bases and 4 bases, with 14 bases remaining between them. Germline V gives CDR1 MNHEY, CDR2 SMNVEV (reference sequence). This CDR3 reads CASSLDFQGFYGYTF. CDR3 nucleotide sequence: TGTGCCAGCAGTTTAGACTTCCAGGGGTTCTATGGCTACACCTTC.

CDR3 in DNA: TGCGCCAGCAGCTTGGATGGCTCCTATGGCTACACCTTC. Its protein product is CASSLDGSYGYTF. The V call is TRBV5-1, the J call TRBJ1-2; D is unresolved. CDR3 length: 13 amino acids. The V end was cut by 0 bases, the J end by 4 bases, with 7 bases between. CDR1 SGHRS and CDR2 YFSETQ come from the germline V gene.

The rearrangement uses TRBV19 and TRBJ1-5; D is possibly TRBD1 (6 bases). The germline gives CDR1 LNHDA, CDR2 SQIVND (reference sequence). V was trimmed by 3 bases and J by 7 bases, leaving 16 bases between them. The CDR3 sequence is 15 residues long. CDR3 sequence: CASSIRGGQRQPQHF. CDR3 coding DNA: TGTGCCAGTAGTATTAGGGGGGGGCAAAGGCAGCCCCAGCATTTT.

The gene calls are TRBV7-8 and TRBJ2-1; 8 positions agree with TRBD2. The junction had 10 bases not matched to a gene; V was cut back by 4 bases and J by 5 bases. The V gene's germline CDR1 is SGHVS and CDR2 FQNEAQ. This CDR3 region has 16 residues. The DNA for the CDR3 is TGTGCCAGCAGCTCACACCCCGGGGGGGCCGACAATGAGCAGTTCTTC. As protein: CASSSHPGGADNEQFF.

The J gene is TRBJ1-5, the V gene TRBV2, with TRBD1 identical over 10 bases. Losses at the gene ends were 1 base for V and 2 bases for J; bases not matched to a gene: 5. This CDR3 region has 17 residues. Germline V gene lookup returns CDR1 SNHLY and CDR2 FYNNEI. The CDR3 bases are TGTGCCAGCAGTGAAGGGGACAGGGGTTCTGGCAATCAGCCCCAGCATTTT. This codes for CASSEGDRGSGNQPQHF. The full variable domain, its missing parts supplied by reference TRBV2 and TRBJ1-5, is EPEVTQTPSHQVTQMGQEVILRCVPISNHLYFYWYRQILGQKVEFLVSFYNNEISEKSEIFDDQFSVERPDGSNFTLKIRSTKLEDSAMYFCASSEGDRGSGNQPQHFGDGTRLSIL.

The chain joins TRBV19 to TRBJ2-7; 8 bases map to TRBD1. The CDR3 length is 17 residues. The germline V gene has CDR1 LNHDA and CDR2 SQIVND (reference sequence). With V trimmed by 4 bases and J by 7 bases, 18 bases remained unmatched. This CDR3 is CASSTERTGKRVGEQYF. The CDR3 coding sequence is TGTGCCAGTAGTACCGAGAGGACAGGGAAAAGGGTCGGGGAGCAGTACTTC. The complete variable domain, with remaining parts taken from reference TRBV19 and TRBJ2-7, reads DGGITQSPKYLFRKEGQNVTLSCEQNLNHDAMYWYRQDPGQGLRLIYYSQIVNDFQKGDIAEGYSVSREKKESFPLTVTSAQKNPTAFYLCASSTERTGKRVGEQYFGPGTRLTVT.

This clone was recorded a few times. The V gene is TRBV10-1, the J gene TRBJ1-5; the D is unclear. V was trimmed by 5 bases and J by 5 bases, leaving 10 bases between them. CDR1 and CDR2 (germline): WNHNN, SYGVQD (reference sequence). The CDR3 has 13 residues. The CDR3, as DNA: TGCGCCAGCAGTACCGGGAGGGATCAGCCCCAGCATTTT. Protein sequence: CASSTGRDQPQHF.

The CDR3 nucleotides read TGCGCCAGCAGCTTGGCCGGTAGGGGAGAAGCTTTCTTT. This encodes CASSLAGRGEAFF. The rearrangement joins TRBV5-1 to TRBJ1-1; D might be TRBD1 (5 bases). This CDR3 has 13 residues. Germline loops: CDR1 SGHRS, CDR2 YFSETQ. With 0 bases removed from V and 8 bases from J, the gap between germline ends came to 11 bases. The entire variable domain, with the rest obtained from reference TRBV5-1 and TRBJ1-1, is as follows: KAGVTQTPRYLIKTRGQQVTLSCSPISGHRSVSWYQQTPGQGLQFLFEYFSETQRNKGNFPGRFSGRQFSNSRSEMNVSTLELGDSALYLCASSLAGRGEAFFGQGTRLTVV.

The rearrangement links TRBV6-1 to TRBJ2-6; TRBD1 is a possible D gene (5 bases). Germline CDR1 is MNHNS and CDR2 is SASEGT. V gave up 6 bases and J gave up 2 bases, with 11 bases separating them. The CDR3 is 15 residues long. The CDR3 sequence: CASSKTRAGANVLTF. In nucleotides, the CDR3 is TGTGCCAGCAGCAAGACCAGGGCTGGGGCCAACGTCCTGACTTTC.

Judged by abundance, this clone is medium-sized. J is TRBJ2-1 and V is TRBV5-4; D uncertain. Germline CDR1 reads SGHNT; CDR2 reads YYREEE (reference sequence). This CDR3 has 13 residues. V was cut by 4 bases and J by 5 bases, with 10 bases left in between. As DNA, the CDR3 is TGTGCCAGCAGCCCGTGGGCCAACAATGAGCAGTTCTTC. Residues: CASSPWANNEQFF.